A selection of T cell receptor beta chains follows, all from one sample in a study of cytomegalovirus exposure and HLA in healthy donors. Libraries were prepared by immunoSEQ multiplex PCR; TCRdb keeps only in-frame clonotypes and omits some of them. This table holds roughly 170,000 clones, roughly 88% found once. The sequencing sample was made of PBMCs. Receptor source: a girl between 2 and 10 years old in good health and CMV-seropositive. The CDR3 runs from the conserved cysteine through the conserved F or W. Each record gives: D gene, J gene, clone size, CDR3 length, V gene, CDR3 DNA, CDR3 protein. The D gene is left open where the match is weak. A row's size may be missing; if present it is once, few, many or a size class.

NA	TRBJ1-2	NA	14	TRBV10-3	TGTGCCATCTGGACAGCACTTGCTTCTTATGGCTACACCTTC	CAIWTALASYGYTF
NA	TRBJ1-4	NA	12	TRBV29-1	TGCAGCGGATTACAGGGAGTGGAAAAACTGTTTTTT	CSGLQGVEKLFF
NA	TRBJ2-7	NA	13	TRBV29-1	TGCAGCGTAAGATATGCCGACTCCTACGAGCAGTACTTC	CSVRYADSYEQYF
NA	TRBJ2-1	few	13	TRBV7-2	TGTGCCAGCAGCTTGGGACAAAACAATGAGCAGTTCTTC	CASSLGQNNEQFF
NA	TRBJ1-2	NA	16	TRBV30	TGTGCCTGGAGTGTAAGATTATCCGTTGCTAACTATGGCCACACCTTC	CAWSVRLSVANYGHTF
TRBD1	TRBJ1-2	NA	14	TRBV28	TGTGCCAGCAGTTTACTTACAGGGGACTATGGCTACACCTTC	CASSLLTGDYGYTF
TRBD2	TRBJ2-2	NA	13	TRBV5-8	TGTGCCAGCTCCCGGGACTATCTCGGGGAGCTGTTTTTT	CASSRDYLGELFF
NA	TRBJ2-6	NA	14	TRBV28	TGTGCCAGCAGTTCATTCATCGGGGCCAACGTCCTGACTTTC	CASSSFIGANVLTF
TRBD2	TRBJ2-1	NA	15	TRBV10-1	TGCGCCAGCAGTGACTTCGGGACTAGCCTCAATGAGCAGTTCTTC	CASSDFGTSLNEQFF
TRBD1	TRBJ2-1	NA	13	TRBV25-1	TGTGCCACACAGGGGAGCTCCTACAATGAGCAGTTCTTC	CATQGSSYNEQFF
NA	TRBJ2-7	NA	13	TRBV7-9	TGTGCCAGCAGCCCCGGGACCGGAGGGGAGCAGTACTTC	CASSPGTGGEQYF
TRBD2	TRBJ2-5	once	17	TRBV4-2	TGTGCCAGCAGCCAAGAGGGGAGCGGGGGGGCCCAAGAGACCCAGTACTTC	CASSQEGSGGAQETQYF
TRBD2	TRBJ2-1	NA	15	TRBV7-9	TGTGCCAGCAGCTTACGCGGGAGCTCCTACAATGAGCAGTTCTTC	CASSLRGSSYNEQFF
TRBD1	TRBJ1-5	NA	14	TRBV2	TGTGCCAGCAAGACAGGGGATAGCAATCAGCCCCAGCATTTT	CASKTGDSNQPQHF
NA	TRBJ2-5	NA	16	TRBV7-7	TGTGCTAGCAGCTTAGACCGATTTAGAACCCAAGAGACCCAGTACTTC	CASSLDRFRTQETQYF
TRBD2	TRBJ2-1	NA	15	TRBV4-1	TGCGCCAGCAGCCTCAGCGGGAGGGCCTACAATGAGCAGTTCTTC	CASSLSGRAYNEQFF
NA	TRBJ1-3	NA	17	TRBV5-6	TGTGCCAGCAGCTTCGTAGGGAGCAGGGGCTTTGGAAACACCATATATTTT	CASSFVGSRGFGNTIYF
NA	TRBJ1-5	NA	15	TRBV5-8	TGTGCCAGCAGCGGAGGGGTCAGGGTCGATCAGCCCCAGCATTTT	CASSGGVRVDQPQHF
TRBD1	TRBJ1-2	NA	22	TRBV19	TGTGCCAGTAGTACAACCCACGTCTATTCTCCGCGTCGGCAGGGGGATAACTATGGCTACACCTTC	CASSTTHVYSPRRQGDNYGYTF
TRBD2	TRBJ2-2	NA	16	TRBV19	TGTGCCAGTAGTATAGTGGGACTAGTTAACACCGGGGAGCTGTTTTTT	CASSIVGLVNTGELFF
NA	TRBJ1-1	few	17	TRBV5-1	TGCGCCAGCAGCCCCGGACAGATTAGGTCCCTGAACACTGAAGCTTTCTTT	CASSPGQIRSLNTEAFF
TRBD1	TRBJ2-5	once	16	TRBV5-1	TGCGCCAGCAGCGCAACTCCAGGGGGCGCACGGGAGACCCAGTACTTC	CASSATPGGARETQYF
TRBD1	TRBJ1-5	once	14	TRBV2	TGTGCCAGCAGAGAACAGGGGGCGCATCAGCCCCAGCATTTT	CASREQGAHQPQHF
NA	TRBJ1-4	NA	16	TRBV27	TGTGCCAGCAGGGGCCACCCTTTGGCTACTAATGAAAAACTGTTTTTT	CASRGHPLATNEKLFF
NA	TRBJ2-2	NA	15	TRBV2	TGTGCCAGCAGTCCCAGGTCGCTACTTACCGGGGAGCTGTTTTTT	CASSPRSLLTGELFF
NA	TRBJ1-5	NA	13	TRBV11-2	TGTGCCAGCAGCTTAGTTCGGGATCAGCCCCAGCATTTT	CASSLVRDQPQHF
TRBD1	TRBJ1-5	NA	15	TRBV25-1	TGTGCCAGCAGTGAAAGGAGACAGGGCCATCAGCCCCAGCATTTT	CASSERRQGHQPQHF
NA	TRBJ1-1	NA	13	TRBV5-6	TGTGCCAGCAGCTTGGGGCGGGGCACTGAAGCTTTCTTT	CASSLGRGTEAFF
TRBD1	TRBJ2-7	once	17	TRBV11-3	TGTGCCAGCAGCCTTCGAATGACAGGGACGATTTCCTACGAGCAGTACTTC	CASSLRMTGTISYEQYF
NA	TRBJ1-4	few	14	TRBV19	TGTGCCAGTAGTATCGACAGGTCAGGGGAAAAACTGTTTTTT	CASSIDRSGEKLFF
NA	TRBJ2-1	NA	15	TRBV4-1	TGCGCCAGCAGCCAAGTCGCGCACCCCTACAATGAGCAGTTCTTC	CASSQVAHPYNEQFF
NA	TRBJ2-7	NA	13	TRBV6-5	TGTGCCAGCAAACCGACAGAGGCCTACGAGCAGTACTTC	CASKPTEAYEQYF
NA	TRBJ2-7	NA	13	TRBV27	TGTGCCAGCAGTTTAGCCCACAGCTACGAGCAGTACTTC	CASSLAHSYEQYF
TRBD1	TRBJ2-4	NA	13	TRBV13	TGTGCCAGCAGAACCGGGACAGAAAACATTCAGTACTTC	CASRTGTENIQYF
TRBD2	TRBJ2-7	NA	13	TRBV6-5	TGTGCCATCGCGCGGACTAGTTGGTACGAGCAGTACTTC	CAIARTSWYEQYF
TRBD1	TRBJ2-5	NA	14	TRBV2	TGTGCCAGCAGTGGGGACAGGGGGTCGGAGACCCAGTACTTC	CASSGDRGSETQYF
NA	TRBJ2-7	few	14	TRBV5-1	TGCGCCAGCAGCCCAGCCCGGGGGTCCCACGAGCAGTACTTC	CASSPARGSHEQYF
NA	TRBJ1-4	NA	15	TRBV5-1	TGCGCCAGCAGCTTGGTGGGGGGGGATAATGAAAAACTGTTTTTT	CASSLVGGDNEKLFF
NA	TRBJ1-1	NA	15	TRBV11-3	TGTGCCAGCAGCCCAACCGGGATGCGGGCCACTGAAGCTTTCTTT	CASSPTGMRATEAFF
TRBD2	TRBJ2-7	once	14	TRBV7-6	TGTGCCAGCAGCTTGGCCGTAACTAGCGGGGAGCAGTACTTC	CASSLAVTSGEQYF
NA	TRBJ1-6	NA	16	TRBV7-2	TGTGCCAGCAGCTTCTATGAAACCCCCTATAATTCACCCCTCCACTTT	CASSFYETPYNSPLHF
NA	TRBJ2-7	NA	14	TRBV19	TGTGCCAGTACCCCCGCCGGACAGATTTACGAGCAGTACTTC	CASTPAGQIYEQYF
NA	TRBJ2-7	few	15	TRBV6-5	TGTGCCAGCAGTTACTCGATTGTCGGGACCTACGAGCAGTACTTC	CASSYSIVGTYEQYF
NA	TRBJ2-5	NA	13	TRBV18	TGTGCCAGCTCACCGGGCAGGGAAGAGACCCAGTACTTC	CASSPGREETQYF
NA	TRBJ1-5	few	13	TRBV30	TGTGCCTGGAGTGCGAGGGAGGATCAGCCCCAGCATTTT	CAWSAREDQPQHF
TRBD1	TRBJ2-7	NA	17	TRBV4-1	TGCGCCAGCAGCCAGACCCTCGCGGGACAGGGCATAGGCGAGCAGTACTTC	CASSQTLAGQGIGEQYF
TRBD1	TRBJ2-2	NA	16	TRBV7-2	TGTGCCAGCAGCCGTACGGTGACAGGGGGTACCGGGGAGCTGTTTTTT	CASSRTVTGGTGELFF
TRBD1	TRBJ1-5	NA	15	TRBV7-2	TGTGCCAGCCTGGGGGGAACAGGGGGTAATCAGCCCCAGCATTTT	CASLGGTGGNQPQHF
TRBD1	TRBJ1-2	once	14	TRBV29-1	TGCAGCGTTAGTCAGGGGGCTGTTAACTATGGCTACACCTTC	CSVSQGAVNYGYTF
TRBD1	TRBJ1-2	NA	15	TRBV29-1	TGCAGCGTTGATTTGGCGGGACAGGGATACTATGGCTACACCTTC	CSVDLAGQGYYGYTF
TRBD2	TRBJ2-2	NA	16	TRBV2	TGTGCCAGCAGAGCGACTAGCGGGGGGGCCGGCGGGGAGCTGTTTTTT	CASRATSGGAGGELFF
TRBD1	TRBJ1-1	NA	12	TRBV27	TGTGCCAGCGGACAGGGAGACACTGAAGCTTTCTTT	CASGQGDTEAFF
NA	TRBJ2-7	once	15	TRBV15	TGTGCCACCAGCAGAGATAACGGGAAGGTCGACGAGCAGTACTTC	CATSRDNGKVDEQYF
NA	TRBJ1-6	NA	14	TRBV25-1	TGTGCCGGCACGCGCAGGGAGGATAATTCACCCCTCCACTTT	CAGTRREDNSPLHF
NA	TRBJ2-1	NA	13	TRBV27	TGTGCCAGCAGTTTAGAGAGTTCTGTTGAGCAGTTCTTC	CASSLESSVEQFF
TRBD2	TRBJ2-3	NA	15	TRBV5-1	TGCGCCAGCAGCGTTAGCGGGAGGTCAACAGATACGCAGTATTTT	CASSVSGRSTDTQYF
TRBD1	TRBJ2-1	NA	15	TRBV9	TGTGCCAGCAGCGTCGGACAGGGCTCCTACAATGAGCAGTTCTTC	CASSVGQGSYNEQFF
TRBD1	TRBJ1-2	NA	15	TRBV27	TGTGCCAGCAGTAACGGACAGGGAACTAACTATGGCTACACCTTC	CASSNGQGTNYGYTF
TRBD2	TRBJ2-1	NA	15	TRBV5-1	TGCGCCAGCAGCGCAGGACTAGCGGGAGTCAATGAGCAGTTCTTC	CASSAGLAGVNEQFF
NA	TRBJ1-1	few	11	TRBV6-1	TGTGCCAGCATCCGGGGCACTGAAGCTTTCTTT	CASIRGTEAFF